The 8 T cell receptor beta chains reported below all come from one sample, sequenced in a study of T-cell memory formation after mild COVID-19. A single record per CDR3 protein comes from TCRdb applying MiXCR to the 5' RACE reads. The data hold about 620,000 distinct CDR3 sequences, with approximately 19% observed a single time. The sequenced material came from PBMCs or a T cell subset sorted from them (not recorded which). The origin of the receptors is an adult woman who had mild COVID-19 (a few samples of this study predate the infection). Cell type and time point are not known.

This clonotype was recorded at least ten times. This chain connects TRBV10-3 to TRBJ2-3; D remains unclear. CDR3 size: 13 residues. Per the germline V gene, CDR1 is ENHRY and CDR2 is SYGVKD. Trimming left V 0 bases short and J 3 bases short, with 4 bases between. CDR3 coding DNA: TGTGCCATCAGTGAGTCAGGAACAGATACGCAGTATTTT. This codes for CAISESGTDTQYF.

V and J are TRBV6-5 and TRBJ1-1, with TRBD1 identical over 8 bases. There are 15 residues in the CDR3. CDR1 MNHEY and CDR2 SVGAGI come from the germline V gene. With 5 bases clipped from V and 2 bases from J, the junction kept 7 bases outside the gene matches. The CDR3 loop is CASSRGQGKNTEAFF. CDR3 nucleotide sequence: TGTGCCAGCAGTAGAGGACAGGGAAAAAACACTGAAGCTTTCTTT.

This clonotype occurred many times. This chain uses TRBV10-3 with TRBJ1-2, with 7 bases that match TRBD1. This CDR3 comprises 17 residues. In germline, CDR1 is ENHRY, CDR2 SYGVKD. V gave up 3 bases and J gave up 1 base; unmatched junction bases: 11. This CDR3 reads CAISDFGQADLNYGYTF. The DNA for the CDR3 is TGTGCCATCAGTGACTTCGGACAGGCCGACCTTAACTATGGCTACACCTTC.

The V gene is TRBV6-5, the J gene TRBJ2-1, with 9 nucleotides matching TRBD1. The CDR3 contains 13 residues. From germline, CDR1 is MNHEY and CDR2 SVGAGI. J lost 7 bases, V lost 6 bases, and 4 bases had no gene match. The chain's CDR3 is CASRGQGVNEQFF. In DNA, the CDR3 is TGTGCCAGCAGGGGACAGGGTGTTAATGAGCAGTTCTTC.

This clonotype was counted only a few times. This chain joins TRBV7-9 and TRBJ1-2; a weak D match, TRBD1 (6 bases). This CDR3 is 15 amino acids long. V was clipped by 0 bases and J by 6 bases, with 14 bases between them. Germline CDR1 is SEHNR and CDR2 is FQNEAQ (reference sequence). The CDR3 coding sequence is TGTGCCAGCAGCTTAGCGCTGGGGGCTGGTAATGGCTACACCTTC. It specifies CASSLALGAGNGYTF.

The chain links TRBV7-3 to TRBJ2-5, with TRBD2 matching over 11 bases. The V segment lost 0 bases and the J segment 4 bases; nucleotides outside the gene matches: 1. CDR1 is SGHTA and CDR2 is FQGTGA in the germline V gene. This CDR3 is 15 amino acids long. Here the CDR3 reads CASSLTTSGTETQYF. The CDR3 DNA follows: TGTGCCAGCAGCTTAACGACTAGCGGGACAGAGACCCAGTACTTC.

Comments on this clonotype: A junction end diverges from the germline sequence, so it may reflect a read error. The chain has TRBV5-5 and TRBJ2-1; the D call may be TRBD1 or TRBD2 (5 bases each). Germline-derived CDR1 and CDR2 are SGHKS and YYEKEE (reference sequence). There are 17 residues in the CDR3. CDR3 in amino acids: CARSYGITGHSYNEQFF. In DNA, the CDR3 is TGTGCCAGAAGCTACGGGATTACGGGGCACTCCTACAATGAGCAGTTCTTC.

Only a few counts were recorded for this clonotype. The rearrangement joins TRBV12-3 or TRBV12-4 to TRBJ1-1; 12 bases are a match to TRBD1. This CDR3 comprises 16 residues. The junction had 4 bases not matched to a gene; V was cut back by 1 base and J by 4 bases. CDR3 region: CASSLGGTGGRTEAFF. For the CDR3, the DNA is TGTGCCAGCAGTTTAGGGGGGACAGGGGGCCGCACTGAAGCTTTCTTT.